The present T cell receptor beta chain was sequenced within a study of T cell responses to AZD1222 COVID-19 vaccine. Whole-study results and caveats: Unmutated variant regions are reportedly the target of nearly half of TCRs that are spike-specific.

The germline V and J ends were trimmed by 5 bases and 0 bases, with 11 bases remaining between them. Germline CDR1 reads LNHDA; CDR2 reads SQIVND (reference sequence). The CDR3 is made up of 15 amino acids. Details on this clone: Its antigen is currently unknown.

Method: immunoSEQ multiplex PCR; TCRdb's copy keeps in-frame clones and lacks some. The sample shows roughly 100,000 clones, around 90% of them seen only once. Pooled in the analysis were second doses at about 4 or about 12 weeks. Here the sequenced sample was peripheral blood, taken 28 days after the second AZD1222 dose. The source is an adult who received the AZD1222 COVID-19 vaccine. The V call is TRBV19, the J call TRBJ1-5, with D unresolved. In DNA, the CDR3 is TGTGCCAGTAGTGGCCGGGGTTATAGCAATCAGCCCCAGCATTTT. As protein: CASSGRGYSNQPQHF.